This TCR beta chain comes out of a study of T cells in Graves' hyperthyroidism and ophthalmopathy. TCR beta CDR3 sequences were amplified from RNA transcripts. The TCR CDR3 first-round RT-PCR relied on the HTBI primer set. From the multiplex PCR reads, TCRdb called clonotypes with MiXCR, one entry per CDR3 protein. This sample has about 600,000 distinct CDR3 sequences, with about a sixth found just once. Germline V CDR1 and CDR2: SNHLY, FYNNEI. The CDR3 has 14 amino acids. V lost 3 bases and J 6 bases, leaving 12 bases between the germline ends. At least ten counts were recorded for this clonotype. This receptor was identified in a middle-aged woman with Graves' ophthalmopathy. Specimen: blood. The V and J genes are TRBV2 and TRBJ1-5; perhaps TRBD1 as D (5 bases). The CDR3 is CASSDVGESQPQHF. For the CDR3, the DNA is TGTGCCAGCAGTGACGTAGGGGAGAGTCAGCCCCAGCATTTT.